The 5 T cell receptor beta chains given below trace back to one sample, sequenced in a study of blood T cell repertoires in COVID-19. The table came from immunoSEQ multiplex PCR; TCRdb's copy has only in-frame clones and leaves some out. The sample has 200,000 to 250,000 clones; 86% are singletons. Sequenced: PBMCs or T cells enriched from blood (not recorded which). These receptors were collected from a woman between 45 and 65 years old in a cohort exposed to, infected with or recovered from COVID-19 (not recorded which).

This chain joins TRBV19 and TRBJ1-2; D might be TRBD1 (5 bases). The V gene lost 6 bases and the J gene lost 2 bases, with 16 bases spanning the gap. The CDR3 spans 15 residues. The germline V gene encodes CDR1 LNHDA and CDR2 SQIVND (reference sequence). CDR3 coding DNA: TGTGCCAGTAGGGAGGGACCCAGAGGAAACTATGGCTACACCTTC. Encoded protein: CASREGPRGNYGYTF.

This clone was found a few times. The chain is built from TRBV28 and TRBJ2-5; 8 positions agree with TRBD1. The CDR3 contains 13 residues. Trimming at V came to 6 bases and at J to 5 bases, leaving 5 bases not matched to a gene. Germline V gene data show CDR1 as MDHEN and CDR2 as SYDVKM. The CDR3 reads CASSLGQEETQYF. DNA for the CDR3: TGTGCCAGCAGCTTGGGACAGGAGGAGACCCAGTACTTC.

On this clone: Different DNA sequences within this sample yield the same CDR3. This chain links TRBV30 with TRBJ1-2; D is uncertain. The germline V gene encodes CDR1 GTSNPN and CDR2 SVGIG (reference sequence). This CDR3 spans 11 amino acids. The V gene lost 3 bases and the J gene lost 1 base, with 3 bases spanning the gap. DNA for the CDR3: TGTGCCTGGAGCATTAACTATGGCTACACCTTC. The encoded protein is CAWSINYGYTF.

CDR3 residues: CASSVEGSGGYEQYF. In DNA, the CDR3 is TGTGCCAGCAGCGTAGAGGGTAGCGGGGGTTACGAGCAGTACTTC. The V call is TRBV9, the J call TRBJ2-7, with 9 bases that match TRBD2. Germline CDR1 and CDR2: SGDLS and YYNGEE. V lost 0 bases and J lost 4; bases outside the gene matches: 5. The CDR3 is 15 residues long.

The rearrangement joins TRBV10-3 to TRBJ1-1; 7 positions match TRBD1. This CDR3 has 12 amino acids. Germline-derived CDR1 and CDR2 are ENHRY and SYGVKD. The V and J ends lost 5 bases and 4 bases, in that order; junction bases with no gene match: 1. The CDR3 coding sequence is TGTGCCATCAGTACAGGGGCCACTGAAGCTTTCTTT. It specifies CAISTGATEAFF.